A single T cell receptor beta chain is shown here with its context. Its antigen is undetermined. The data originate from a study of T cell responses to AZD1222 COVID-19 vaccine. Study information: Second-dose timings of about 4 or about 12 weeks were pooled. Findings and caveats of the study: Clonal diversity was possibly underestimated, and white British individuals and females predominated among donors.

V was pared by 4 bases and J by 6 bases, with 5 bases of the junction left unmatched. CDR1 is SGHDN, CDR2 FVKESK, per germline. The CDR3 totals 14 residues. Here immunoSEQ multiplex PCR was the method, and the copy in TCRdb shows in-frame clones only, minus some. The sample comprises some 140,000 clones, around 90% of which are singletons, and around 3% rests with the top ten. The specimen was peripheral blood, collected on day 0 of AZD1222 vaccination. The V call is TRBV14, the J call TRBJ2-3, with TRBD2 matching 9 bases. This TCR was sampled from an adult in good health. The CDR3 loop is CASSRGGAGDTQYF. In DNA, the CDR3 is TGTGCCAGCAGCCGCGGGGGGGCCGGCGATACGCAGTATTTT.